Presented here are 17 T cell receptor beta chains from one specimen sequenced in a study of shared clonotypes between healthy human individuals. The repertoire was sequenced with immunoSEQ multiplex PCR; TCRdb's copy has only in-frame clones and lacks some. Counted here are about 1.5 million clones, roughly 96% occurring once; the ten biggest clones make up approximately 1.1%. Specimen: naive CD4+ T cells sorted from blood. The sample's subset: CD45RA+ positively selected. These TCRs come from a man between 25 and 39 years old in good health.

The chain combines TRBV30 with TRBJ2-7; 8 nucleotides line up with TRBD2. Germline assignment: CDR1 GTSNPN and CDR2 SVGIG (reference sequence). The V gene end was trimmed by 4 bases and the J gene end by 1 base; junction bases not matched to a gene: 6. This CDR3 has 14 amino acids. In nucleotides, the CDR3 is TGTGCCTGGAATGGCGGGAGGCGATCCTACGAGCAGTACTTC. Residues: CAWNGGRRSYEQYF. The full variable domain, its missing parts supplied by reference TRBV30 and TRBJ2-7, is SQTIHQWPATLVQPVGSPLSLECTVEGTSNPNLYWYRQAAGRGLQLLFYSVGIGQISSEVPQNLSASRPQDRQFILSSKKLLLSDSGFYLCAWNGGRRSYEQYFGPGTRLTVT.

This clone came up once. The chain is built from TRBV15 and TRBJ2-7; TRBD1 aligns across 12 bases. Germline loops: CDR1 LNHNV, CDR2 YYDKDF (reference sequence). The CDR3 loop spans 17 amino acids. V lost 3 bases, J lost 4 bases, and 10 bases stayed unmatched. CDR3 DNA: TGTGCCACCAGCAGCCCACCCGGGACAGGGGGCTTGTACGAGCAGTACTTC. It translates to CATSSPPGTGGLYEQYF.

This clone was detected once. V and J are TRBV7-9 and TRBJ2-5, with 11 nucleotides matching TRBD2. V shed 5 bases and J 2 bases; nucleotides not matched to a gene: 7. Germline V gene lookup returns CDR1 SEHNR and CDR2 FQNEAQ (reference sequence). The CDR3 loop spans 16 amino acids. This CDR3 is CASSGPGTSGQETQYF. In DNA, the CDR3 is TGTGCCAGCAGCGGCCCAGGGACTAGCGGACAAGAGACCCAGTACTTC.

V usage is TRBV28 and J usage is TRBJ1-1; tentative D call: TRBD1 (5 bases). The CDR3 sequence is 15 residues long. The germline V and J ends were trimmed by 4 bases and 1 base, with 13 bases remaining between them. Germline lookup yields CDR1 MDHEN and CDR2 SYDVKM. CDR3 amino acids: CASSSKGSGNTEAFF. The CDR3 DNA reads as TGTGCCAGCAGTTCGAAGGGGAGTGGGAACACTGAAGCTTTCTTT.

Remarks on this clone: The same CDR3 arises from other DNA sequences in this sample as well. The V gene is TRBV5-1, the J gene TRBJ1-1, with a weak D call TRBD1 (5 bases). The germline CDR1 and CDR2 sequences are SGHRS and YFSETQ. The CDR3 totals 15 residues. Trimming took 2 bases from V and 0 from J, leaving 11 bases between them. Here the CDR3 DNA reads TGCGCCAGCAGCTTTGGGGCCCCGATGAACACTGAAGCTTTCTTT. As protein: CASSFGAPMNTEAFF.

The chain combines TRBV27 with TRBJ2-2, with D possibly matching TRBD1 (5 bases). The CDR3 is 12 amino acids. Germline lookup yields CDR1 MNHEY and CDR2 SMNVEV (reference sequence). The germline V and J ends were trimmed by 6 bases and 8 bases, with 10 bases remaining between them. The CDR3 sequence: CASSAQGGELFF. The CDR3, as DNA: TGTGCCAGCAGCGCCCAGGGAGGGGAGCTGTTTTTT.

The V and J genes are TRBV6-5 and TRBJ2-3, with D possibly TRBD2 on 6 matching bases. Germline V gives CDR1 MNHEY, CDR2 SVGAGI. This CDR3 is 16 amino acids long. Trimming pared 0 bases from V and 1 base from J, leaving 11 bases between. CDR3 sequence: CASSYSTGVGTDTQYF. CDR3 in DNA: TGTGCCAGCAGTTACTCGACGGGAGTCGGCACAGATACGCAGTATTTT.

CDR3 residues: CASSQDRKNADGGYTF. CDR3 DNA sequence: TGTGCCAGCAGCCAGGACAGGAAGAACGCAGATGGGGGCTACACCTTC. This chain connects TRBV5-4 to TRBJ1-2, with TRBD1 matching over 7 bases. The trim removed 4 bases at V and 8 bases at J, leaving 17 bases unmatched. This CDR3 is built from 16 residues. In germline, CDR1 is SGHNT, CDR2 YYREEE (reference sequence).

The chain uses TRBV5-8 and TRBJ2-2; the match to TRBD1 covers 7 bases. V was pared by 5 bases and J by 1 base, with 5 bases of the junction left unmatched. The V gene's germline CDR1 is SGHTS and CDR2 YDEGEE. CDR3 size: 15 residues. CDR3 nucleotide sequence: TGTGCCAGCAGACGGGGACAGCTGAACACCGGGGAGCTGTTTTTT. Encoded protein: CASRRGQLNTGELFF. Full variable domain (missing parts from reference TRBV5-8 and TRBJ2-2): EAGVTQSPTHLIKTRGQQATLRCSPISGHTSVYWYQQALGLGLQFLLWYDEGEERNRGNFPPRFSGRQFPNYSSELNVNALELEDSALYLCASRRGQLNTGELFFGEGSRLTVL.

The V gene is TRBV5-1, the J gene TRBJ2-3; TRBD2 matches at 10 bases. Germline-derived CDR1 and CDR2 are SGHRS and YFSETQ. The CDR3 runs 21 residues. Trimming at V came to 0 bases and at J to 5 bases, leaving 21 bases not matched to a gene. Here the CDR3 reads CASSLVVKLAGALIPGDTQYF. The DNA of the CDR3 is TGCGCCAGCAGCTTGGTGGTCAAGCTAGCGGGAGCGCTCATACCGGGAGATACGCAGTATTTT.

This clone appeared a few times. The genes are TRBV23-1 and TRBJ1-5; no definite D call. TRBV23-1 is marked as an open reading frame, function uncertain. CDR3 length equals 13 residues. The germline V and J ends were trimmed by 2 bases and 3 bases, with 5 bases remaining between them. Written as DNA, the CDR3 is TGCGCCAGCAGTCAACGGAACAATCAGCCCCAGCATTTT. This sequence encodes CASSQRNNQPQHF.

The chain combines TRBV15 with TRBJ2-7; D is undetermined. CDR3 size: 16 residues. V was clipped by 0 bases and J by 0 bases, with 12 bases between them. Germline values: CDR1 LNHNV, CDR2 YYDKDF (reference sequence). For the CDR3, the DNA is TGTGCCACCAGCAGAGATCCGGGTCCGAGCTCCTACGAGCAGTACTTC. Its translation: CATSRDPGPSSYEQYF.

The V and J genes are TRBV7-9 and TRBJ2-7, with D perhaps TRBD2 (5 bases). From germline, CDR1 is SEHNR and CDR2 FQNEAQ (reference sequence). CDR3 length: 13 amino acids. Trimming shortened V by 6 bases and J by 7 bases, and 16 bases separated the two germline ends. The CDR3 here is CASRGWGGSEQYF. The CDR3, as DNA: TGTGCCAGCAGGGGGTGGGGTGGGAGTGAGCAGTACTTC.

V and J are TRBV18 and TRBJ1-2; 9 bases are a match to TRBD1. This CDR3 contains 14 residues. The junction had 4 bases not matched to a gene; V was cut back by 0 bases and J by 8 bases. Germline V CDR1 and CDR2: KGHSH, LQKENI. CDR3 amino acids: CASSPPGQGRGYTF. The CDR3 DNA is TGTGCCAGCTCACCACCCGGACAGGGGCGAGGCTACACCTTC.

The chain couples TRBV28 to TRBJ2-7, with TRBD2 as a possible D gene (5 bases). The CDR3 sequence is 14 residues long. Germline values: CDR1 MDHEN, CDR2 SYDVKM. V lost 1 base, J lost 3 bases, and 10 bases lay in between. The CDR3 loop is CASSLSGIRYEQYF. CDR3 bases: TGTGCCAGCAGTTTATCGGGGATCCGCTACGAGCAGTACTTC.

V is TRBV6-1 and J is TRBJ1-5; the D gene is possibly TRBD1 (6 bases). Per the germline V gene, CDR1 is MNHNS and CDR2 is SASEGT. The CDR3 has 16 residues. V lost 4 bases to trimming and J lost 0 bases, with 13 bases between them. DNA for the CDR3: TGTGCCAGCAGTGTAGGAACAGGGAATAGCAATCAGCCCCAGCATTTT. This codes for CASSVGTGNSNQPQHF.

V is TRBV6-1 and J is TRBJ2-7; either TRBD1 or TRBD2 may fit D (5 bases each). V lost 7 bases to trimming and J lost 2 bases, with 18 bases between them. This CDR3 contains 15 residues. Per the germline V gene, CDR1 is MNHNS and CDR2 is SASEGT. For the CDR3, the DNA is TGTGCCAGCACCCCGGGACCCCCCGCTCCCTACGAGCAGTACTTC. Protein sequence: CASTPGPPAPYEQYF.